This T cell receptor beta chain was sequenced for a study of CD8+ T cells in alopecia areata. Extracted RNA was reverse transcribed, and the resulting cDNA served as sequencing template. Sequenced by immunoSEQ multiplex PCR; TCRdb stores in-frame clones only, minus some. Among 150,000 to 200,000 clones, roughly 70% were seen once, and the ten largest hold about an eighth. There are 15 residues in the CDR3. Germline V gene lookup returns CDR1 SEHNR and CDR2 FQNEAQ (reference sequence). The V end was cut by 1 base, the J end by 4 bases, with 13 bases between. This receptor was taken from a human donor with alopecia areata. The genes are TRBV7-9 and TRBJ1-2; no clear D gene. Sequencing used CD8+ T cells sorted from blood, obtained at week 0. The CDR3 DNA reads as TGTGCCAGCAGCTTAGTCGGGCTCAGGCTCTATGGCTACACCTTC. It specifies CASSLVGLRLYGYTF.